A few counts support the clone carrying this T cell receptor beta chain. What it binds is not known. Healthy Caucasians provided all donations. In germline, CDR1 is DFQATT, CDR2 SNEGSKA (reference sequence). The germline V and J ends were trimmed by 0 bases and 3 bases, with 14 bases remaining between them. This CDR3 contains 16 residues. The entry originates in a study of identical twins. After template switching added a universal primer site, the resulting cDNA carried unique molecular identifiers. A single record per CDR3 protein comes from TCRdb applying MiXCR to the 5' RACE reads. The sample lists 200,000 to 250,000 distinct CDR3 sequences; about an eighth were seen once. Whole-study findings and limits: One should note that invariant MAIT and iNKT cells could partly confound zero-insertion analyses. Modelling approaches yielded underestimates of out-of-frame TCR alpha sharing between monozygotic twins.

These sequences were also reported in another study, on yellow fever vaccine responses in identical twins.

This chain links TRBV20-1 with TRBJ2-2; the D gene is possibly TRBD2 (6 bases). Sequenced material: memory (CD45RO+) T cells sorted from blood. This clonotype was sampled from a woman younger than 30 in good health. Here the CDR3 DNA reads TGCAGTGCTAGAGATGTTGGAGGAGGGGACACCGGGGAGCTGTTTTTT. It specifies CSARDVGGGDTGELFF.